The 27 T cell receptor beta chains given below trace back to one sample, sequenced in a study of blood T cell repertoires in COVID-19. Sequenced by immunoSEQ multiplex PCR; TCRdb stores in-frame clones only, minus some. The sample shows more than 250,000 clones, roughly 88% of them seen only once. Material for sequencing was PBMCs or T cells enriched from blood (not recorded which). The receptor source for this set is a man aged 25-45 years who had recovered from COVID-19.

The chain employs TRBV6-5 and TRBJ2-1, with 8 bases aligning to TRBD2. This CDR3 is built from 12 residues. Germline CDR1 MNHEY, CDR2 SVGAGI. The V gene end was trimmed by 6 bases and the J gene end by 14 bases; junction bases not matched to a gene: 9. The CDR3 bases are TGTGCCAGCAGGGGTTTTAGCGGGGTAGAGTTCTTC. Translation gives CASRGFSGVEFF.

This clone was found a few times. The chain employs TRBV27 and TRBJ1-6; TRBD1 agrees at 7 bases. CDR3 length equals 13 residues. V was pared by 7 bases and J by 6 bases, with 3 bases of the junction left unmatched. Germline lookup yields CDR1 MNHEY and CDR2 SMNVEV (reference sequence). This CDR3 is CASKGTVNSPLHF. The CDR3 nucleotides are TGTGCCAGCAAAGGGACAGTTAATTCACCCCTCCACTTT.

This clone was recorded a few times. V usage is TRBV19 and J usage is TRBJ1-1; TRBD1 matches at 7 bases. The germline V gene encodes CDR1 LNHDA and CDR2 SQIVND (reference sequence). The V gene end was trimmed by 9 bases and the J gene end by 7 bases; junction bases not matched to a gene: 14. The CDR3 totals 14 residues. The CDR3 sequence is CASRRTGQESEAFF. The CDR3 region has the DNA TGTGCCAGCCGCCGAACCGGACAGGAGAGTGAAGCTTTCTTT. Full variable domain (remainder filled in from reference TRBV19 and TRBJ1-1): DGGITQSPKYLFRKEGQNVTLSCEQNLNHDAMYWYRQDPGQGLRLIYYSQIVNDFQKGDIAEGYSVSREKKESFPLTVTSAQKNPTAFYLCASRRTGQESEAFFGQGTRLTVV.

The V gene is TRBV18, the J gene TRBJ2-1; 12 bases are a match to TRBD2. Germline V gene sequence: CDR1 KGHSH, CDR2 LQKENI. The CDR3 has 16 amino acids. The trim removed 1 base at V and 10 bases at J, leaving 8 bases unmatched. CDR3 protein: CASSPQLAGGQGEQFF. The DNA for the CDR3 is TGTGCCAGCTCACCACAGCTAGCGGGGGGGCAGGGGGAGCAGTTCTTC. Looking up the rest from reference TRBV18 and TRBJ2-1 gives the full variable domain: NAGVMQNPRHLVRRRGQEARLRCSPMKGHSHVYWYRQLPEEGLKFMVYLQKENIIDESGMPKERFSAEFPKEGPSILRIQQVVRGDSAAYFCASSPQLAGGQGEQFFGPGTRLTVL.

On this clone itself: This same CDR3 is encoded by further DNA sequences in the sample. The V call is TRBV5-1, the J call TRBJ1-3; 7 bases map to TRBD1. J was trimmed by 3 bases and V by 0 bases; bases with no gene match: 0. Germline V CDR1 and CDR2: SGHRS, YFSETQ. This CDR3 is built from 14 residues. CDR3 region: CASSLDRGGNTIYF. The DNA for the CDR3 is TGCGCCAGCAGCTTGGACAGGGGTGGAAACACCATATATTTT.

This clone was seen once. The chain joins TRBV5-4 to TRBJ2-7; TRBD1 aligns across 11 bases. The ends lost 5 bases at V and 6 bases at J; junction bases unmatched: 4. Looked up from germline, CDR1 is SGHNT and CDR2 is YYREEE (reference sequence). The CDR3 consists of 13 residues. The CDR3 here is CASSLGTGGEQYF. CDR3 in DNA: TGTGCCAGCAGTCTCGGGACAGGGGGCGAGCAGTACTTC.

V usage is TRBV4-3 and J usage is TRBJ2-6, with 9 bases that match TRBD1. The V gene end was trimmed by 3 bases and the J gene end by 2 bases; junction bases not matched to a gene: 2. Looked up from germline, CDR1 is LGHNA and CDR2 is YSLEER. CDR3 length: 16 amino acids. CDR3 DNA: TGCGCCAGCAGCCACAACAGGGGGCCTGGGGCCAACGTCCTGACTTTC. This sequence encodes CASSHNRGPGANVLTF.

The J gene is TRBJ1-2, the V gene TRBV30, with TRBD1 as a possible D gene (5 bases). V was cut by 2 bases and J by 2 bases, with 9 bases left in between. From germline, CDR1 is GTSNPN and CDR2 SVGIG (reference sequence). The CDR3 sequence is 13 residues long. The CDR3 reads CAWSYRSNYGYTF. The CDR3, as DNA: TGTGCCTGGAGTTACAGGAGCAACTATGGCTACACCTTC.

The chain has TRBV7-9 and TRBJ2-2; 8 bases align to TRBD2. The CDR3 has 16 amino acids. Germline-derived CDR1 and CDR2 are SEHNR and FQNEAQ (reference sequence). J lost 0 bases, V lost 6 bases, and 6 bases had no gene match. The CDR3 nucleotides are TGTGCCAGCAGGCCAGCCGGGGGGGCGAACACCGGGGAGCTGTTTTTT. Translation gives CASRPAGGANTGELFF. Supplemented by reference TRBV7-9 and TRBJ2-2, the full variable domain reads DTGVSQNPRHKITKRGQNVTFRCDPISEHNRLYWYRQTLGQGPEFLTYFQNEAQLEKSRLLSDRFSAERPKGSFSTLEIQRTEQGDSAMYLCASRPAGGANTGELFFGEGSRLTVL.

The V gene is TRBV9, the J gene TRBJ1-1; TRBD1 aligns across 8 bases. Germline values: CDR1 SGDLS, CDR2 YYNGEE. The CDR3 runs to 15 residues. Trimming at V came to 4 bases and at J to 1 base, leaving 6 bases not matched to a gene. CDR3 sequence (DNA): TGTGCCAGCAGCCGAGGGACAGGCCCGAACACTGAAGCTTTCTTT. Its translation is CASSRGTGPNTEAFF.

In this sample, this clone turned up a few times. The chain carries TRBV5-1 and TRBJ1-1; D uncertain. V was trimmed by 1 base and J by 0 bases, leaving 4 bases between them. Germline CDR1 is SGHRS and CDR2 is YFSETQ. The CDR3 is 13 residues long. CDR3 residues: CASSLIVNTEAFF. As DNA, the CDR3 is TGCGCCAGCAGCTTGATCGTGAACACTGAAGCTTTCTTT.

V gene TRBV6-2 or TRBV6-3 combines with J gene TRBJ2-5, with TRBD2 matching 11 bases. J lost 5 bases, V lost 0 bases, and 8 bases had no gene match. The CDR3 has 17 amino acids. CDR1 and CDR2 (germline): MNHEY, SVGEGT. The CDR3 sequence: CASSYSILRTSGETQYF. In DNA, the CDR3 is TGTGCCAGCAGTTACTCGATCTTGAGGACTAGCGGGGAGACCCAGTACTTC.

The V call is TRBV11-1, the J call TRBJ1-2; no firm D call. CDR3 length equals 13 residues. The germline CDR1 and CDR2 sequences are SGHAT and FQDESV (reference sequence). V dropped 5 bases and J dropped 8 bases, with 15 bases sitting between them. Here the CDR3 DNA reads TGTGCCAGCAGCCACAGCTTCGATCGGGGCTACACCTTC. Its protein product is CASSHSFDRGYTF.

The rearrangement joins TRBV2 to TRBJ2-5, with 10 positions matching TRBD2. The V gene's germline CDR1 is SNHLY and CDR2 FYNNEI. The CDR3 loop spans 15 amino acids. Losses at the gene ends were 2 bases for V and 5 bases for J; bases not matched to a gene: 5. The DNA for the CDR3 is TGTGCCAGCAGTGAAAAACTAGCGGGGAGGGAGACCCAGTACTTC. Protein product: CASSEKLAGRETQYF.

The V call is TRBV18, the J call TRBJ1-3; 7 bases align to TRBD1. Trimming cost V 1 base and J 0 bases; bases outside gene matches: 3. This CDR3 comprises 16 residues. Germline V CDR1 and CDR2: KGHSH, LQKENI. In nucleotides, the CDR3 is TGTGCCAGCTCACCACGGACAGGCCCCTCTGGAAACACCATATATTTT. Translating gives CASSPRTGPSGNTIYF.

DNA of the CDR3: TGTGCCAGCAGCTTGTTTTCGGGGGGTACTGAGCAGTTCTTC. This sequence encodes CASSLFSGGTEQFF. The chain carries TRBV5-4 and TRBJ2-1; TRBD2 matches at 7 bases. The junction had 7 bases not matched to a gene; V was cut back by 1 base and J by 9 bases. CDR1 is SGHNT, CDR2 YYREEE, per germline (reference sequence). This CDR3 has 14 amino acids.

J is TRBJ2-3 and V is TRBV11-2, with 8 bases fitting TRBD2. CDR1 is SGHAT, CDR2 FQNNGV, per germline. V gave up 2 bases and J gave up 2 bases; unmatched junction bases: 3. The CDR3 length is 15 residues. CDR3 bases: TGTGCCAGCAGCTTAATAGCGGGGTCCACAGATACGCAGTATTTT. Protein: CASSLIAGSTDTQYF.

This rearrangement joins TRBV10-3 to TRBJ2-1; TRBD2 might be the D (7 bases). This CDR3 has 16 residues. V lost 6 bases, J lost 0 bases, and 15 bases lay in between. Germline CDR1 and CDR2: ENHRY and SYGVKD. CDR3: CAIRAGGGLSYNEQFF. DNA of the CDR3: TGTGCCATCAGGGCGGGCGGGGGCCTCTCCTACAATGAGCAGTTCTTC.

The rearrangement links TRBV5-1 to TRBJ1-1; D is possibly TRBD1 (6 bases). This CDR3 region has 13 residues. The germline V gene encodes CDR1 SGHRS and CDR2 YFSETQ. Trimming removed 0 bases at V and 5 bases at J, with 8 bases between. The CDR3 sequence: CASSLVRGTEAFF. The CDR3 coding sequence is TGCGCCAGCAGCTTGGTTAGGGGGACTGAAGCTTTCTTT.

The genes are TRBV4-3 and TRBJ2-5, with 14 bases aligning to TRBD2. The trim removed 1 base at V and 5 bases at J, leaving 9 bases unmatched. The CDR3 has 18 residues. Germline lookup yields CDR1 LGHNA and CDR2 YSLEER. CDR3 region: CASSQAPTSGGAWETQYF. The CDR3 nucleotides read TGCGCCAGCAGCCAAGCCCCGACTAGCGGGGGGGCTTGGGAGACCCAGTACTTC.

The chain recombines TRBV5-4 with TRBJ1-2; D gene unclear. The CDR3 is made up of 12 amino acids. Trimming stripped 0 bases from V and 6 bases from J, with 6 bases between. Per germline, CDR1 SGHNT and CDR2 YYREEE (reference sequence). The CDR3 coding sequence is TGTGCCAGCAGCTTGGCGGAGAATGGCTACACCTTC. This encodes CASSLAENGYTF.

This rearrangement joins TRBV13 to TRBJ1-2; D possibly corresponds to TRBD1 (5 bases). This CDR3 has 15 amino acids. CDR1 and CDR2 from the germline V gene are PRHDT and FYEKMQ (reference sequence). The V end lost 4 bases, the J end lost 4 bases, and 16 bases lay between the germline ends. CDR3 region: CASSSEPQGSYGYTF. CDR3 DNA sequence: TGTGCCAGCAGCTCTGAACCCCAGGGTTCCTATGGCTACACCTTC.

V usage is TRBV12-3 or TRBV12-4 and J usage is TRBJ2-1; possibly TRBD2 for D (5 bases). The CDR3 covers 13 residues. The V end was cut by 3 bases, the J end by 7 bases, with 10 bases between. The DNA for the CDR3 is TGTGCCAGCAGTTTGAGCGGATTGAATGAGCAGTTCTTC. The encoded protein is CASSLSGLNEQFF.

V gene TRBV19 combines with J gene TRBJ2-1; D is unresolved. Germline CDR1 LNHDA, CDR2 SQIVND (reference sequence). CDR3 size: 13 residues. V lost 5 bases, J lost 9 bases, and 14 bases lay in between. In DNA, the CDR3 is TGTGCCAGTAGTTTTAGCTTTTTCGGTGAGCAGTTCTTC. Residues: CASSFSFFGEQFF.

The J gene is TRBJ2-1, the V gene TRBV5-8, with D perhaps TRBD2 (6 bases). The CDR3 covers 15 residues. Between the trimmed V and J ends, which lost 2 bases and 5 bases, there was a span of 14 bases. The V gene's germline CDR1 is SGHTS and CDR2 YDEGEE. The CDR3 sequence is CASSLPGLENNEQFF. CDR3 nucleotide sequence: TGTGCCAGCAGCTTACCGGGACTGGAGAACAATGAGCAGTTCTTC. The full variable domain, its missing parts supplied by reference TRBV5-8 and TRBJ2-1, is EAGVTQSPTHLIKTRGQQATLRCSPISGHTSVYWYQQALGLGLQFLLWYDEGEERNRGNFPPRFSGRQFPNYSSELNVNALELEDSALYLCASSLPGLENNEQFFGPGTRLTVL.

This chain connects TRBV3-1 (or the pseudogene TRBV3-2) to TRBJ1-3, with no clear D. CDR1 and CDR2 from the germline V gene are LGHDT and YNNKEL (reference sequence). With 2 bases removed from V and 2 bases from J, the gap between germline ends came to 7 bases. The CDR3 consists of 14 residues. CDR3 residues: CASSQTRTGNTIYF. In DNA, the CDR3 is TGTGCCAGCAGCCAAACGAGGACTGGAAACACCATATATTTT.

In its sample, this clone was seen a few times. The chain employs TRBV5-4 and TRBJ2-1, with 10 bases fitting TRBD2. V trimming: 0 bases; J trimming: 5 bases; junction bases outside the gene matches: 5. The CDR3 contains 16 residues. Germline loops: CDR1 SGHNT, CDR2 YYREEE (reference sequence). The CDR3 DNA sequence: TGTGCCAGCAGCTTGGCCGCACTAGCGGGGAACAATGAGCAGTTCTTC. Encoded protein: CASSLAALAGNNEQFF.